This T cell receptor beta chain comes out of a study of cytomegalovirus exposure and HLA in healthy donors. Study-level background: Ancestry clustering placed about 86% of around 400 genotyped donors in the Caucasian-associated cluster.

The study, taken as a whole, reports: Presence/absence analyses took donor sequencing depth as roughly uniform.

The PCR ran on 60 Vbeta and 13 Jbeta primers. The assay was immunoSEQ multiplex PCR, and TCRdb's table has in-frame clones only and misses some. Of more than 150,000 clones listed, 65% to 80% are singletons. A word on this clone: The target antigen is unknown.

Sequencing was performed on PBMCs. This clonotype was sampled from a woman in her 40s in good health and CMV-seropositive.

The CDR3 here is CASSQDRDLGSPLHF. The CDR3, as DNA: TGCGCCAGCAGCCAAGATCGGGATTTAGGTTCGCCCCTCCACTTT. The rearrangement links TRBV4-3 to TRBJ1-6; D gene ambiguous. V gave up 0 bases and J gave up 13 bases, with 16 bases separating them. Germline CDR1 and CDR2: LGHNA and YSLEER. The CDR3 sequence is 15 residues long.